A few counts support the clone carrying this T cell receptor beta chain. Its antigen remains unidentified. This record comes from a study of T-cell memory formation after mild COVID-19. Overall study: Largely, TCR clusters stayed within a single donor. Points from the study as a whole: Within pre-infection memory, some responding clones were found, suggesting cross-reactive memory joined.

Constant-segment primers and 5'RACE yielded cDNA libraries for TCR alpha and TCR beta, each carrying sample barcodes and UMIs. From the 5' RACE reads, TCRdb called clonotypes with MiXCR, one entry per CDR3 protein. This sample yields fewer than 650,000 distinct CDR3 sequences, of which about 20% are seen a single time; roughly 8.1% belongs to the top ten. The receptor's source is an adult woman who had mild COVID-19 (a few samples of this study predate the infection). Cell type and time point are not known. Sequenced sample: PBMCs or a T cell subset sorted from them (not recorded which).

The CDR3 DNA follows: TGCGCCAGCAGCTTGAGTGAGGGTCTGAACACTGAAGCTTTCTTT. Translation gives CASSLSEGLNTEAFF. This rearrangement joins TRBV5-1 to TRBJ1-1; D is ambiguous. The CDR3 sequence is 15 residues long. CDR1 and CDR2 (germline): SGHRS, YFSETQ. Trimming took 1 base from V and 0 from J, leaving 10 bases between them.